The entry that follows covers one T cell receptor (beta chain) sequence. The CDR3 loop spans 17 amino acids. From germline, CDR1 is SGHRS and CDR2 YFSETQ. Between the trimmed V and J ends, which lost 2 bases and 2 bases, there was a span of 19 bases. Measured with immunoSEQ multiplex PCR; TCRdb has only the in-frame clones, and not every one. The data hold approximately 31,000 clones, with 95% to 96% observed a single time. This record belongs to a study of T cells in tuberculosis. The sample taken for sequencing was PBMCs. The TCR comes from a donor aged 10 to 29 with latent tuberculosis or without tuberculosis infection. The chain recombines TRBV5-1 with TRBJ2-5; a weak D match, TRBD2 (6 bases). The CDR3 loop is CASSFSGTGNLQETQYF. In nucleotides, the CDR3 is TGCGCCAGCAGCTTCTCCGGGACTGGGAACCTGCAAGAGACCCAGTACTTC.